These T cell receptor beta chains were read from a single sample in a study of blood T cell repertoires in COVID-19. TCRdb's copy holds only in-frame clones and misses some; the assay was immunoSEQ multiplex PCR. The sample includes some 57,000 clones, around 89% seen only once; the top ten take over 1.5%. Sequenced material: peripheral blood. Receptors were obtained from a man aged 55 to 70 with acute or convalescent COVID-19. CDR3s include the opening cysteine and the closing phenylalanine or tryptophan. Fields, in order: D gene, V gene, J gene, clone size, CDR3 protein, CDR3 DNA. A D gene is named only where the DNA matches it firmly. Some rows have no size entry. The others give once, few or many, or a class for an expanded clone.

D gene: -
V gene: TRBV19
J gene: TRBJ1-5
clone size: -
CDR3 protein: CASSVGQFNQPQHF
CDR3 DNA: TGTGCCAGTAGCGTAGGACAGTTCAATCAGCCCCAGCATTTT

D gene: TRBD1
V gene: TRBV11-2
J gene: TRBJ1-1
clone size: -
CDR3 protein: CASSLTGGSGNTEAFF
CDR3 DNA: TGTGCCAGCAGCTTGACAGGGGGCTCTGGGAACACTGAAGCTTTCTTT

D gene: -
V gene: TRBV11-3
J gene: TRBJ1-1
clone size: -
CDR3 protein: CASSYYTNTEAFF
CDR3 DNA: TGTGCCAGCAGCTATTACACGAACACTGAAGCTTTCTTT

D gene: -
V gene: TRBV18
J gene: TRBJ2-1
clone size: -
CDR3 protein: CASSAPSGNEQFF
CDR3 DNA: TGTGCCAGCTCGGCGCCCTCAGGGAATGAGCAGTTCTTC

D gene: -
V gene: TRBV30
J gene: TRBJ2-1
clone size: -
CDR3 protein: CAWNVNLGFYEQFF
CDR3 DNA: TGTGCCTGGAATGTCAATCTAGGATTCTATGAGCAGTTCTTC

D gene: -
V gene: TRBV10-2
J gene: TRBJ1-6
clone size: medium-sized
CDR3 protein: CASSEISRNLPLHF
CDR3 DNA: TGCGCCAGCAGTGAGATCTCGAGGAACTTACCCCTCCACTTT

D gene: -
V gene: TRBV2
J gene: TRBJ1-2
clone size: -
CDR3 protein: CASSPPNGQGPNTF
CDR3 DNA: TGTGCCAGCAGTCCCCCAAACGGGCAGGGGCCCAACACCTTC

D gene: -
V gene: TRBV6-6
J gene: TRBJ1-2
clone size: once
CDR3 protein: CASSLADSGRGYTF
CDR3 DNA: TGTGCCAGCAGCCTGGCCGATTCGGGTCGGGGCTACACCTTC

D gene: -
V gene: TRBV24-1
J gene: TRBJ2-5
clone size: -
CDR3 protein: CATSDPAGPSETQYF
CDR3 DNA: TGTGCCACCAGTGATCCGGCGGGGCCATCGGAGACCCAGTACTTC

D gene: -
V gene: TRBV5-4
J gene: TRBJ2-1
clone size: -
CDR3 protein: CASSGGTYNEQFF
CDR3 DNA: TGTGCCAGCAGCGGGGGGACCTACAATGAGCAGTTCTTC

D gene: -
V gene: TRBV5-1
J gene: TRBJ1-2
clone size: -
CDR3 protein: CASSLVSVVNYGYTF
CDR3 DNA: TGCGCCAGCAGCTTGGTGTCGGTAGTTAACTATGGCTACACCTTC

D gene: TRBD1
V gene: TRBV2
J gene: TRBJ1-5
clone size: -
CDR3 protein: CASSGAGGHQPQHF
CDR3 DNA: TGTGCCAGCAGTGGGGCAGGGGGGCATCAGCCCCAGCATTTT

D gene: TRBD1
V gene: TRBV12-3/TRBV12-4
J gene: TRBJ1-1
clone size: -
CDR3 protein: CASSDRDNTEAFF
CDR3 DNA: TGTGCCAGCAGTGACAGGGATAACACTGAAGCTTTCTTT

D gene: -
V gene: TRBV5-1
J gene: TRBJ2-7
clone size: -
CDR3 protein: CASSLSPHYEQYF
CDR3 DNA: TGCGCCAGCAGCTTGTCCCCCCACTACGAGCAGTACTTC

D gene: -
V gene: TRBV6-5
J gene: TRBJ1-1
clone size: -
CDR3 protein: CASSSELNRAFF
CDR3 DNA: TGTGCCAGCAGTTCCGAGCTGAACCGAGCTTTCTTT

D gene: -
V gene: TRBV10-3
J gene: TRBJ1-5
clone size: -
CDR3 protein: CAISDTGKDDQPQHF
CDR3 DNA: TGTGCCATCAGTGATACAGGGAAAGATGATCAGCCCCAGCATTTT

D gene: TRBD1
V gene: TRBV19
J gene: TRBJ1-2
clone size: -
CDR3 protein: CASRTGDYGYTF
CDR3 DNA: TGTGCCAGTAGGACAGGGGACTATGGCTACACCTTC

D gene: TRBD1
V gene: TRBV11-2
J gene: TRBJ1-2
clone size: -
CDR3 protein: CASSSQGSGGSFNYGYTF
CDR3 DNA: TGTGCCAGCAGCTCTCAGGGGTCAGGGGGCTCCTTTAACTATGGCTACACCTTC

D gene: -
V gene: TRBV10-3
J gene: TRBJ1-2
clone size: -
CDR3 protein: CAAKIQGLEGYTF
CDR3 DNA: TGTGCCGCAAAAATTCAGGGTCTTGAAGGCTACACCTTC

D gene: -
V gene: TRBV7-2
J gene: TRBJ1-4
clone size: -
CDR3 protein: CASSLEGGEKLFF
CDR3 DNA: TGTGCCAGCAGCTTAGAGGGGGGGGAAAAACTGTTTTTT

D gene: TRBD1
V gene: TRBV2
J gene: TRBJ1-2
clone size: -
CDR3 protein: CASMRTGVGYTF
CDR3 DNA: TGTGCCTCCATGAGGACAGGGGTTGGCTACACCTTC

D gene: TRBD1
V gene: TRBV3-1/TRBV3-2
J gene: TRBJ1-1
clone size: -
CDR3 protein: CASSKGQLTEAFF
CDR3 DNA: TGTGCCAGCTCTAAGGGACAGCTAACTGAAGCTTTCTTT

D gene: -
V gene: TRBV5-1
J gene: TRBJ2-2
clone size: -
CDR3 protein: CASSVYSTGELFF
CDR3 DNA: TGCGCCAGCAGCGTATACAGTACCGGGGAGCTGTTTTTT

D gene: TRBD1
V gene: TRBV7-9
J gene: TRBJ1-6
clone size: -
CDR3 protein: CASSLGTGGMSPLHF
CDR3 DNA: TGTGCCAGCAGCTTGGGGACAGGGGGCATGTCACCCCTCCACTTT

D gene: TRBD1
V gene: TRBV7-3
J gene: TRBJ2-6
clone size: -
CDR3 protein: CASSPRPGTGTGANVLTF
CDR3 DNA: TGTGCCAGCAGCCCACGTCCCGGGACAGGGACTGGGGCCAACGTCCTGACTTTC

D gene: TRBD2
V gene: TRBV6-6
J gene: TRBJ2-7
clone size: few
CDR3 protein: CASSYSGGGSYEQYF
CDR3 DNA: TGTGCCAGCAGTTACAGTGGCGGGGGGTCCTACGAGCAGTACTTC

D gene: TRBD1
V gene: TRBV2
J gene: TRBJ1-1
clone size: -
CDR3 protein: CASRSGQGFTEAFF
CDR3 DNA: TGTGCCAGCAGGAGTGGACAGGGCTTCACTGAAGCTTTCTTT

D gene: TRBD1
V gene: TRBV20-1
J gene: TRBJ1-1
clone size: -
CDR3 protein: CSATGQGTAFF
CDR3 DNA: TGCAGTGCTACGGGACAGGGGACAGCTTTCTTT

D gene: -
V gene: TRBV6-1
J gene: TRBJ1-6
clone size: -
CDR3 protein: CASSEGWHSPLHF
CDR3 DNA: TGTGCCAGCAGTGAGGGCTGGCATTCACCCCTCCACTTT

D gene: TRBD1
V gene: TRBV14
J gene: TRBJ1-1
clone size: -
CDR3 protein: CASSQEQGRHTEAFF
CDR3 DNA: TGTGCCAGCAGCCAAGAACAGGGGAGACACACTGAAGCTTTCTTT

D gene: TRBD1
V gene: TRBV4-2
J gene: TRBJ2-7
clone size: once
CDR3 protein: CASSQDGTGLSSYEQYF
CDR3 DNA: TGTGCCAGCAGCCAAGATGGGACAGGCCTGAGCTCCTACGAGCAGTACTTC

D gene: -
V gene: TRBV27
J gene: TRBJ2-2
clone size: -
CDR3 protein: CASSLQGSGPGELFF
CDR3 DNA: TGTGCCAGCAGTTTACAGGGGTCAGGACCCGGGGAGCTGTTTTTT

D gene: -
V gene: TRBV6-1
J gene: TRBJ1-1
clone size: -
CDR3 protein: CASSEGRLKNTEAFF
CDR3 DNA: TGTGCCAGCAGTGAAGGGAGACTGAAGAACACTGAAGCTTTCTTT

D gene: TRBD2
V gene: TRBV7-2
J gene: TRBJ2-7
clone size: -
CDR3 protein: CASSLVGGGSSYEQYF
CDR3 DNA: TGTGCCAGCAGCTTAGTTGGGGGGGGGAGCTCCTACGAGCAGTACTTC

D gene: -
V gene: TRBV6-6
J gene: TRBJ2-4
clone size: -
CDR3 protein: CASSRISLGEAKNIQYF
CDR3 DNA: TGTGCCAGCAGTCGAATCAGCTTGGGAGAAGCCAAAAACATTCAGTACTTC

D gene: TRBD1
V gene: TRBV19
J gene: TRBJ2-2
clone size: -
CDR3 protein: CASSVPGTGTGELFF
CDR3 DNA: TGTGCCAGTAGTGTGCCCGGGACAGGGACCGGGGAGCTGTTTTTT

D gene: TRBD2
V gene: TRBV24-1
J gene: TRBJ2-5
clone size: -
CDR3 protein: CATSDWGGQETQYF
CDR3 DNA: TGTGCCACCAGTGATTGGGGGGGGCAAGAGACCCAGTACTTC

D gene: -
V gene: TRBV5-1
J gene: TRBJ2-6
clone size: -
CDR3 protein: CASSSGGYSGANVLTF
CDR3 DNA: TGCGCCAGCAGCTCCGGGGGTTACTCTGGGGCCAACGTCCTGACTTTC

D gene: -
V gene: TRBV19
J gene: TRBJ1-4
clone size: -
CDR3 protein: CASSIRGAGEKLFF
CDR3 DNA: TGTGCCAGTAGTATCCGGGGGGCAGGTGAAAAACTGTTTTTT

D gene: TRBD1
V gene: TRBV18
J gene: TRBJ1-1
clone size: -
CDR3 protein: CASSPHWDRVITGEAFF
CDR3 DNA: TGTGCCAGCTCACCCCACTGGGACAGGGTGATAACGGGTGAAGCTTTCTTT

D gene: -
V gene: TRBV21-1
J gene: TRBJ1-1
clone size: -
CDR3 protein: CASSKGTSGGHKNTEAFF
CDR3 DNA: TGTGCCAGCAGCAAAGGGACTTCGGGGGGACATAAGAACACTGAAGCTTTCTTT

D gene: TRBD2
V gene: TRBV27
J gene: TRBJ2-1
clone size: -
CDR3 protein: CASSLSAGGPYNEQFF
CDR3 DNA: TGTGCCAGCAGTTTATCAGCGGGGGGGCCTTACAATGAGCAGTTCTTC

D gene: TRBD2
V gene: TRBV9
J gene: TRBJ2-3
clone size: -
CDR3 protein: CASSPRRVAGADTQYF
CDR3 DNA: TGTGCCAGCAGCCCCCGGAGGGTAGCGGGGGCAGATACGCAGTATTTT

D gene: -
V gene: TRBV6-1
J gene: TRBJ1-5
clone size: -
CDR3 protein: CASSDSINQPQHF
CDR3 DNA: TGTGCCAGCAGTGATTCTATAAATCAGCCCCAGCATTTT

D gene: TRBD2
V gene: TRBV27
J gene: TRBJ2-4
clone size: -
CDR3 protein: CASRSGGAGKNIQYF
CDR3 DNA: TGTGCCAGCAGAAGCGGGGGGGCAGGCAAAAACATTCAGTACTTC

D gene: -
V gene: TRBV15
J gene: TRBJ2-1
clone size: few
CDR3 protein: CATPGTQIREQFF
CDR3 DNA: TGTGCAACACCTGGGACTCAGATTAGGGAGCAGTTCTTC

D gene: -
V gene: TRBV3-1/TRBV3-2
J gene: TRBJ1-5
clone size: -
CDR3 protein: CASSAHPQGTSNQPQHF
CDR3 DNA: TGTGCCAGCAGCGCACACCCGCAGGGTACGAGCAATCAGCCCCAGCATTTT

D gene: -
V gene: TRBV19
J gene: TRBJ1-2
clone size: -
CDR3 protein: CASSRGGAMDGYTF
CDR3 DNA: TGTGCCAGTAGTCGAGGGGGGGCGATGGATGGCTACACCTTC

D gene: -
V gene: TRBV14
J gene: TRBJ1-2
clone size: -
CDR3 protein: CASSPETEANYGYTF
CDR3 DNA: TGTGCCAGCAGCCCGGAGACAGAAGCTAACTATGGCTACACCTTC

D gene: TRBD1
V gene: TRBV27
J gene: TRBJ1-2
clone size: -
CDR3 protein: CASSLSPTGRAGGYTF
CDR3 DNA: TGTGCCAGCAGTTTATCGCCGACAGGGAGAGCAGGTGGCTACACCTTC

D gene: -
V gene: TRBV6-5
J gene: TRBJ1-5
clone size: -
CDR3 protein: CASTPGVGYQPQHF
CDR3 DNA: TGTGCCAGCACTCCGGGTGTAGGATATCAGCCCCAGCATTTT

D gene: TRBD1
V gene: TRBV6-6
J gene: TRBJ1-5
clone size: -
CDR3 protein: CASSPGTGDGSNQPQHF
CDR3 DNA: TGTGCCAGCAGTCCCGGGACAGGGGATGGGAGCAATCAGCCCCAGCATTTT

D gene: TRBD2
V gene: TRBV5-1
J gene: TRBJ2-1
clone size: -
CDR3 protein: CASSSTSGFGNEQFF
CDR3 DNA: TGCGCCAGCAGCTCGACTAGCGGGTTTGGTAATGAGCAGTTCTTC

D gene: -
V gene: TRBV5-5
J gene: TRBJ1-1
clone size: -
CDR3 protein: CASSPPQGTEAFF
CDR3 DNA: TGTGCCAGCAGCCCCCCTCAGGGGACTGAAGCTTTCTTT

D gene: -
V gene: TRBV30
J gene: TRBJ1-1
clone size: -
CDR3 protein: CAWSVTVLGSEAFF
CDR3 DNA: TGTGCCTGGAGTGTTACCGTCCTCGGGTCTGAAGCTTTCTTT